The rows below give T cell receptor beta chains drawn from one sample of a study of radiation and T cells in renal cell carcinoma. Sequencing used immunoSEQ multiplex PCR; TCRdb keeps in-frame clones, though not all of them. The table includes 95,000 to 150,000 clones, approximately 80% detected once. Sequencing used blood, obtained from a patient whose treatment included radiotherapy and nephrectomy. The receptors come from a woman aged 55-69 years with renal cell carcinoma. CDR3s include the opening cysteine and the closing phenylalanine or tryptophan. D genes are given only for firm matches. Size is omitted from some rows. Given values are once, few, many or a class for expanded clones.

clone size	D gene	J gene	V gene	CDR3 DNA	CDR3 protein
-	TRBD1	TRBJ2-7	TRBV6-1	TGTGCCAGCAGGAAGGGACAGGGGGACGAGCAGTACTTC	CASRKGQGDEQYF
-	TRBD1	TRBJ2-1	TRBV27	TGTGCCAGCAGCTTTAGACAGGGGGAAAGTGAGCAGTTCTTC	CASSFRQGESEQFF
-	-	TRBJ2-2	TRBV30	TGTGCCTGGAGGGCAGGGGTAAACACCGGGGAGCTGTTTTTT	CAWRAGVNTGELFF
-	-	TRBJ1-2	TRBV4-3	TGCGCCAGCAGCCATGACCAGGGAGTCTCGTCAGGCTACACCTTC	CASSHDQGVSSGYTF
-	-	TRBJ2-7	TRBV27	TGTGCCAGCAGTTTATCCAGGGACCCTGTCTACGAGCAGTACTTC	CASSLSRDPVYEQYF
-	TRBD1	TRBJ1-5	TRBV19	TGTGCCAGTAGACCAGGGGGCCGAGGCAATCAGCCCCAGCATTTT	CASRPGGRGNQPQHF
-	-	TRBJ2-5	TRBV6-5	TGTGCCAGCAGTTACGGGCAGACCCAGTACTTC	CASSYGQTQYF
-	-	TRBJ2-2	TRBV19	TGTGCCAGTAGTGCACAGACTCGAGGCACCGGGGAGCTGTTTTTT	CASSAQTRGTGELFF
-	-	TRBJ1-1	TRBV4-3	TGCGCCAGCAGCCAAGATGGGGGAAGGGCCATGAACACTGAAGCTTTCTTT	CASSQDGGRAMNTEAFF
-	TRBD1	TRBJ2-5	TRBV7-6	TGTGCCAGCAGCCGCTGGACAGGGAAAGAGACCCAGTACTTC	CASSRWTGKETQYF
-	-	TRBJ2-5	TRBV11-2	TGTGCCAGCAGTAGGGGCGGGTCGGAGACCCAGTACTTC	CASSRGGSETQYF
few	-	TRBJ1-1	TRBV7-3	TGTGCCAGCAGCTTATTAGGTGGTGAAGCTTTCTTT	CASSLLGGEAFF
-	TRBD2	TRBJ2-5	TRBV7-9	TGTGCCAGCAGCTTAACTAGCGGGAGCACCGAGACCCAGTACTTC	CASSLTSGSTETQYF
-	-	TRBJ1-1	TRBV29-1	TGCAGCGTGCCATGGGAAGGGGACACTGAAGCTTTCTTT	CSVPWEGDTEAFF
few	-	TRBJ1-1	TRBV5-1	TGCGCCAGCAGCTTGGGGGGATCCTGGAGGAGCACTGAAGCTTTCTTT	CASSLGGSWRSTEAFF
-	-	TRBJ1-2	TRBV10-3	TGTGCCATCAGTGGTTCGGCGGGGGGCCATGGCTACACCTTC	CAISGSAGGHGYTF
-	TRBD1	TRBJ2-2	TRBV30	TGTGCCTGGGCGGGACAGGTCACCGGGGAGCTGTTTTTT	CAWAGQVTGELFF
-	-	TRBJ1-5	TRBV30	TGTGCCTGGGGACCGTCAGGCAATCAGCCCCAGCATTTT	CAWGPSGNQPQHF
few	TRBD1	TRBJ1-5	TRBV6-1	TGTGCCAGCGGACAGGGCCTCTATAGCAATCAGCCCCAGCATTTT	CASGQGLYSNQPQHF
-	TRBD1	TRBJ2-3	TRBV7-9	TGTGCCAGCGAGTACAGGGGATCAGATACGCAGTATTTT	CASEYRGSDTQYF
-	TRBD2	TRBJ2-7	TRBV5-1	TGCGCCAGTTTTCCCACAGCGGGGCTTACCTACGAGCAGTACTTC	CASFPTAGLTYEQYF
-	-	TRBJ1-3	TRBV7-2	TGTGCCAGCAGCCTCTCTGGAAACACCATATATTTT	CASSLSGNTIYF
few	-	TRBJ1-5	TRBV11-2	TGTGCCAGCAGTCCTACCGGGGCTCGGCAGCCCCAGCATTTT	CASSPTGARQPQHF
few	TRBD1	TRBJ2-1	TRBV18	TGTGCCAGCTCACCAAGGACAGGGGTCGGCTACAATGAGCAGTTCTTC	CASSPRTGVGYNEQFF
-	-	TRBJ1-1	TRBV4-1	TGCGCCAGCAGCCAAGCTCTGAACAGGCAAGCCACTGAAGCTTTCTTT	CASSQALNRQATEAFF
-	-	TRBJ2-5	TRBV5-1	TGCGCCAGCAGCTTCGATCAAGAGACCCAGTACTTC	CASSFDQETQYF
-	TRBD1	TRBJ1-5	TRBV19	TGTGCCAGTAGTGGCCCAGGGGGCGTCGGCAATCAGCCCCAGCATTTT	CASSGPGGVGNQPQHF
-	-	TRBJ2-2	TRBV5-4	TGTGCCAGCAGCTTTCAGGGCCACACCGGGGAGCTGTTTTTT	CASSFQGHTGELFF
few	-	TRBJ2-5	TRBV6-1	TGTGCCAGCAGTGAACAGGTCAAAGGGGCCGGTGGGACCCAGTACTTC	CASSEQVKGAGGTQYF
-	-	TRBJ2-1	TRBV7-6	TGTGCCAGCAGCTTAGATGGGGGATCATACAATGAGCAGTTCTTC	CASSLDGGSYNEQFF
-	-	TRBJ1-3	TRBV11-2	TGTGCCAGCAGCTTAGGGCAATTCTCTGGAAACACCATATATTTT	CASSLGQFSGNTIYF
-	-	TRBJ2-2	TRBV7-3	TGTGCCAGCAGCTTCCAGGGCGGGAAGAGGTACACCGGGGAGCTGTTTTTT	CASSFQGGKRYTGELFF
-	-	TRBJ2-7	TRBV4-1	TGCGCCAGCAGCCAAGACCTGGCAGGATCCGAGCAGTACTTC	CASSQDLAGSEQYF
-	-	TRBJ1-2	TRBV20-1	TGCAGTGCTAGAGAGGATGGCTACACCTTC	CSAREDGYTF
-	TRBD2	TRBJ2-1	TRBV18	TGTGCCAGCTCACCACCGATGGGACTAGCGGGAAACGATGAGCAGTTCTTC	CASSPPMGLAGNDEQFF
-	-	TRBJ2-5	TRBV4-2	TGTGCCAGCAGCCAAGTGGCGAGAGCCCGGGGAGAGACCCAGTACTTC	CASSQVARARGETQYF
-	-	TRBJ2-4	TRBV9	TGTGCCAGCAGCGTAGGAGGGTTTGACATTCAGTACTTC	CASSVGGFDIQYF
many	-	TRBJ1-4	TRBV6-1	TGTGCCAGCTATGCCAATGAAAAACTGTTTTTT	CASYANEKLFF
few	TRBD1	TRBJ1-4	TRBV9	TGTGCCAGCAGCGAGGCCGGGACAGGGGTTTCGGAACTGTTTTTT	CASSEAGTGVSELFF
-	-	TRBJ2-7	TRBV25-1	TGTGCCAGCCGGGGACCCAGCTCCTACGAGCAGTACTTC	CASRGPSSYEQYF
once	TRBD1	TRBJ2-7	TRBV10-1	TGCGCCAGCAGTGACCCGCCTTGGGACAGGGGAACCTCCTCCTACGAGCAGTACTTC	CASSDPPWDRGTSSYEQYF
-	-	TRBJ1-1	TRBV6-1	TGTGCCAGCAGTGAAGGGGGAGGGAACACTGAAGCTTTCTTT	CASSEGGGNTEAFF
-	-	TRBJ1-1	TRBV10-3	TGTGCCATCAGTGAGTCGACCGTGAACACTGAAGCTTTCTTT	CAISESTVNTEAFF
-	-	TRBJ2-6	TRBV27	TGTGCCAGCAGTTTATTACAGGGCGCCTCTGGGGCCAACGTCCTGACTTTC	CASSLLQGASGANVLTF
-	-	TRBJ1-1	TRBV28	TGTGCCAGCAGTACACCCCAAGACACTGAAGCTTTCTTT	CASSTPQDTEAFF
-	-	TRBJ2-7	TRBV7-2	TGTGCCAGCAGTATCCGGGTCGATTCCTACGAGCAGTACTTC	CASSIRVDSYEQYF
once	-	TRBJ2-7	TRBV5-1	TGCGCCAGCGCGATGGCAGGGAGAATGGAGCAGTACTTC	CASAMAGRMEQYF
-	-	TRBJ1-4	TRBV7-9	TGTGCCAGCAGCTTACGGGATCGGGAAAAACTGTTTTTT	CASSLRDREKLFF
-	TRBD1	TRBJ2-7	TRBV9	TGTGCCAGCAGCGCGCCCGGGACAGGCTACGAGCAGTACTTC	CASSAPGTGYEQYF
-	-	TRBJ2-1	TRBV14	TGTGCCAGCAGCCAAGTCCCAGGGATACTATACAATGAGCAGTTCTTC	CASSQVPGILYNEQFF
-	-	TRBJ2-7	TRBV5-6	TGTGCCAGCAGCTCTACTTACAGGGACGAGCAGTACTTC	CASSSTYRDEQYF
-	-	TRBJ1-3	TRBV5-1	TGCGCCAGCAGCTTGGCCGGAGGTTCTGGAAACACCATATATTTT	CASSLAGGSGNTIYF